This is a list of T cell receptor beta chains from one sample in a study of blood T cell repertoires in COVID-19. TCRdb's copy holds only in-frame clones and misses some; the assay was immunoSEQ multiplex PCR. The sample lists 400,000 or so clones, 70% to 90% occurring once. The material sequenced was PBMCs or T cells enriched from blood (not recorded which). The receptors here all came from a man in his forties or fifties in a cohort exposed to, infected with or recovered from COVID-19 (not recorded which). The CDR3 runs from the conserved cysteine through the conserved F or W.

TRBV19,CASTPSGGYGEQYF
TRBV5-1,CASSFDRGEETQYF
TRBV7-2,CASSLEGNVQPQHF
TRBV4-1,CASSQAGAGDTEAFF
TRBV6-6,CASSPNSGRNGRNEQFF
TRBV30,CAWSVGTNTEAFF
TRBV19,CASSSGQANTEAFF
TRBV18,CASSTPTSGSNEQFF
TRBV11-3,CASSLQYGGEAFF
TRBV3-1/TRBV3-2,CASSQAGGRSGELFF
TRBV28,CASSAPGSTGYEQYF
TRBV24-1,CATSDPGGGNEQFF
TRBV5-6,CASSSTLYGYTF
TRBV18,CASSPDRGGDTQYF
TRBV9,CASSSHREYTGELFF
TRBV5-6,CASSLPGGSYGYTF
TRBV19,CASLAGGAKNIQYF
TRBV28,CASSVVTVSGNTIYF
TRBV12-5,CASGKTRVDEQFF
TRBV25-1,CASSTSGTYEQYF
TRBV4-1,CASSQPSDREAFF
TRBV29-1,CSARGTGDQPQHF
TRBV20-1,CSASSGLSTDTQYF
TRBV5-1,CASSLALAGGNEQFF
TRBV3-1/TRBV3-2,CASNHGTGRGEQFF
TRBV3-1/TRBV3-2,CASSHRGSHEQYF
TRBV18,CASSGTDYYGYTF
TRBV10-1,CASSVGTGLSGANVLTF
TRBV4-1,CASSQEERLAVYEQYF
TRBV4-1,CASSQVTTGNTEAFF
TRBV25-1,CASRPQGNNQPQHF
TRBV27,CASSLDVAGSGEQFF
TRBV3-1/TRBV3-2,CASSQAGTRATNSPLHF
TRBV2,CASSEVYGQGRTNEKLFF
TRBV28,CASSRLTGDQPQHF
TRBV4-1,CASSQDRGRRTGELFF
TRBV28,CASSPRTGELFF
TRBV6-1,CASSDRGQETQYF
TRBV19,CASSDSGRRPDTQYF
TRBV27,CASRRKGAGVDTGELFF
TRBV20-1,CSASPRLASYEQYF
TRBV10-3,CAISESFGGEGYEQYF
TRBV18,CASSPQPSGNTGELFF
TRBV11-2,CASSLEDRGTYGYTF
TRBV5-1,CASSSGQGAGDTQYF
TRBV5-1,CASSLAPGTDTQYF
TRBV19,CASSTGTSYNSPLHF
TRBV5-4,CASSFRAGPNTEAFF
TRBV11-1,CASGYRDLSYNEQFF
TRBV29-1,CSVYSGSDEKLFF
TRBV10-3,CAIGGGGGIYEQYF
TRBV10-2,CASSESWAGGYTF
TRBV20-1,CSARTGREAFF
TRBV7-9,CASSPIGGPYEQYF
TRBV27,CASSFRGEAEAFF
TRBV18,CASSPSRGKIDRGKDTEAFF
TRBV18,CASSRDYTDTQYF
TRBV7-8,CASSFGLAGVDEQYF